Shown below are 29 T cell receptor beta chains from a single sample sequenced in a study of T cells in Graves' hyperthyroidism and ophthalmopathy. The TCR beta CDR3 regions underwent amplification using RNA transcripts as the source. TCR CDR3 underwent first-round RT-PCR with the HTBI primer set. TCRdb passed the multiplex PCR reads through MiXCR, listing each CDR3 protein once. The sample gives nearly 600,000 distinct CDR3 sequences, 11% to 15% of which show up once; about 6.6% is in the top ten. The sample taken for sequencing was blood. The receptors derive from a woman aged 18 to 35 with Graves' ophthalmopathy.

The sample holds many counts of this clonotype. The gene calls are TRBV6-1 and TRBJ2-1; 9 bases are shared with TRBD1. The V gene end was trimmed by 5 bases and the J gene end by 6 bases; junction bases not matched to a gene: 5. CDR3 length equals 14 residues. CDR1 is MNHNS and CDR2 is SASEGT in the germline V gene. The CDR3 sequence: CASSPGTGPNEQFF. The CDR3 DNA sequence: TGTGCCAGCAGTCCCGGGACAGGGCCCAATGAGCAGTTCTTC.

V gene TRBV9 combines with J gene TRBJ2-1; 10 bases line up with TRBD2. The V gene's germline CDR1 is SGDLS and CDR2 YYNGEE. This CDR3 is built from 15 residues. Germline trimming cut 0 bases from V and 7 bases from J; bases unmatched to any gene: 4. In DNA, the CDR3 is TGTGCCAGCAGCGTAGGGGGACTAGCGAGGAATGAGCAGTTCTTC. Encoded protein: CASSVGGLARNEQFF. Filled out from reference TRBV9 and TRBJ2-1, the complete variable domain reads DSGVTQTPKHLITATGQRVTLRCSPRSGDLSVYWYQQSLDQGLQFLIQYYNGEERAKGNILERFSAQQFPDLHSELNLSSLELGDSALYFCASSVGGLARNEQFFGPGTRLTVL.

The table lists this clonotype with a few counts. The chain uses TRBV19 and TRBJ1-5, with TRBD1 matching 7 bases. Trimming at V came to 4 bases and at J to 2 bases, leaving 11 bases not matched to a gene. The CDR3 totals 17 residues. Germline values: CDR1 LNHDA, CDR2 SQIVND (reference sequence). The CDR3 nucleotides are TGTGCCAGTAGTAGGGGACGCCAGGGGGTGGGCAATCAGCCCCAGCATTTT. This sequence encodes CASSRGRQGVGNQPQHF.

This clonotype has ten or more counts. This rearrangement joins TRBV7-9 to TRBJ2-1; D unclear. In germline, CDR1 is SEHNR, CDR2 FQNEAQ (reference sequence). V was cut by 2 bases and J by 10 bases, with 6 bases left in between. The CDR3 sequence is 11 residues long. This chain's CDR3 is CASSLPPEQFF. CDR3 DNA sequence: TGTGCCAGCAGCTTACCCCCCGAGCAGTTCTTC.

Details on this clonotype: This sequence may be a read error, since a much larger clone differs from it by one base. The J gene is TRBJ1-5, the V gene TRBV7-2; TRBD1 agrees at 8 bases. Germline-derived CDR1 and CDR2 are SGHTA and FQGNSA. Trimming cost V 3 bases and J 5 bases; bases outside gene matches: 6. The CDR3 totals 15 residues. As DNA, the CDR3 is TGTGCCAGCAGCTTCACCGGGACAGGAGATCAGCCCCAGCATTTT. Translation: CASSFTGTGDQPQHF.

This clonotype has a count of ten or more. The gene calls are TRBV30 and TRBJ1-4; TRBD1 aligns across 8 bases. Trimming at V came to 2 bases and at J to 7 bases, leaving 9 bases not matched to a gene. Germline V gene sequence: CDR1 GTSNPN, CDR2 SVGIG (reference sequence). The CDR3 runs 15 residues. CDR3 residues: CAWSSNRGSGEKLFF. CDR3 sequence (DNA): TGTGCCTGGAGTTCTAACAGGGGGTCAGGTGAAAAACTGTTTTTT.

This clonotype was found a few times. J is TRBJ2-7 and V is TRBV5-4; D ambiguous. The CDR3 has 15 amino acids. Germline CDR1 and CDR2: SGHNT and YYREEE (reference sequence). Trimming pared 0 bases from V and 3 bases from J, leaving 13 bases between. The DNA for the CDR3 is TGTGCCAGCAGCTTGGATCTAGGGCGTCGCTACGAGCAGTACTTC. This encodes CASSLDLGRRYEQYF.

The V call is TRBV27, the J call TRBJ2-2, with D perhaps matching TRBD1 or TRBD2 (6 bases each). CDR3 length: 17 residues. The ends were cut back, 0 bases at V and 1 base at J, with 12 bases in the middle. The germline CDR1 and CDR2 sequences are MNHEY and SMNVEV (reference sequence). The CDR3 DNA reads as TGTGCCAGCAGTTTATCGGCAGGGGACTTGAACACCGGGGAGCTGTTTTTT. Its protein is CASSLSAGDLNTGELFF.

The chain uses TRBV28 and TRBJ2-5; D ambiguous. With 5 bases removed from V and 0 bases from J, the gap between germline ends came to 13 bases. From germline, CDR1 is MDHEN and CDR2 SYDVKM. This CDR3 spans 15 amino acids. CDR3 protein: CASSLFDYYQETQYF. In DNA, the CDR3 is TGTGCCAGCAGTCTCTTCGATTATTACCAAGAGACCCAGTACTTC.

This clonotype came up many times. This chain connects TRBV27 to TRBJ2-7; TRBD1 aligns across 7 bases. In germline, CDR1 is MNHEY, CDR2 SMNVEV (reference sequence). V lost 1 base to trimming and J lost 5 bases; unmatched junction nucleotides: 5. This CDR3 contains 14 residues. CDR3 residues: CASSLWKGADEQYF. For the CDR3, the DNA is TGTGCCAGCAGTTTATGGAAGGGGGCTGACGAGCAGTACTTC.

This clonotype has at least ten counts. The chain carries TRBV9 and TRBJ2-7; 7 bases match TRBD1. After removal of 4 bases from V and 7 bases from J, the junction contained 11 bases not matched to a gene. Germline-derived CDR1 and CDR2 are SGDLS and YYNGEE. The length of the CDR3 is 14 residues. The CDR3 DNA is TGTGCCAGCAGCTCCCGACAGGGTACCAAGGAGCAGTACTTC. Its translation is CASSSRQGTKEQYF.

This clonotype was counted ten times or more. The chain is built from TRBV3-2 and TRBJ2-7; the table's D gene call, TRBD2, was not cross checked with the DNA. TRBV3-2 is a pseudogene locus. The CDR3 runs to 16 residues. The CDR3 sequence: CASSQYGGRVNYEQYF. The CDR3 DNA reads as TGTGCCAGCAGCCAATACGGCGGGAGGGTGAACTACGAGCAGTACTTC.

The CDR3 spells CASSPPNSAGGYNEQFF. The CDR3 region has the DNA TGTGCCAGCTCACCACCGAATTCGGCGGGAGGGTACAATGAGCAGTTCTTC. The V gene is TRBV2, the J gene TRBJ2-1, with 9 bases identical to TRBD2. The germline V gene has CDR1 SNHLY and CDR2 FYNNEI. The CDR3 contains 17 residues. V gave up 8 bases and J gave up 4 bases; unmatched junction bases: 15. The full variable domain, its missing parts supplied by reference TRBV2 and TRBJ2-1, is EPEVTQTPSHQVTQMGQEVILRCVPISNHLYFYWYRQILGQKVEFLVSFYNNEISEKSEIFDDQFSVERPDGSNFTLKIRSTKLEDSAMYFCASSPPNSAGGYNEQFFGPGTRLTVL.

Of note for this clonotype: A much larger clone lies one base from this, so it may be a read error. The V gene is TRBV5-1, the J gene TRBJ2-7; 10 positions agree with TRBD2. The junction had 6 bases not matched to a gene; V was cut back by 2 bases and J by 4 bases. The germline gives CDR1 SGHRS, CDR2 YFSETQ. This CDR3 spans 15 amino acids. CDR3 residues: CASSFLAGDRYEQYF. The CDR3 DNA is TGCGCCAGCAGCTTCCTAGCGGGAGACAGGTACGAGCAGTACTTC.

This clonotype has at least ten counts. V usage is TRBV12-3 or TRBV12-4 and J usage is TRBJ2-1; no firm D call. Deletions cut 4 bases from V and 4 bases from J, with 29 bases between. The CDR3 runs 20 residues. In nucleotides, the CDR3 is TGTGCCAGCAGTTCGCCCCCTGATCCAAAGGCCACGCCGCCTTACAATGAGCAGTTCTTC. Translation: CASSSPPDPKATPPYNEQFF.

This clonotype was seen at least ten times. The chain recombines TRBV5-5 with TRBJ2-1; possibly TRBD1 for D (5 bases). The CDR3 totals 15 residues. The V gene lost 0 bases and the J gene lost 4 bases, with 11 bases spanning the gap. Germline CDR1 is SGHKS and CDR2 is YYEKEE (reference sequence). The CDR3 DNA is TGTGCCAGCAGCTTGGCCCAGGGCGTGTACAATGAGCAGTTCTTC. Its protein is CASSLAQGVYNEQFF.

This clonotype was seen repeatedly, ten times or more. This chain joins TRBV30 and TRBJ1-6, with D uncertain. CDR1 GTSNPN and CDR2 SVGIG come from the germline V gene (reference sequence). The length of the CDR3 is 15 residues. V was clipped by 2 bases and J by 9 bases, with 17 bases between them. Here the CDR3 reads CAWSPGGSQFSPLHF. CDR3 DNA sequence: TGTGCCTGGAGTCCCGGTGGCAGTCAATTTTCACCCCTCCACTTT.

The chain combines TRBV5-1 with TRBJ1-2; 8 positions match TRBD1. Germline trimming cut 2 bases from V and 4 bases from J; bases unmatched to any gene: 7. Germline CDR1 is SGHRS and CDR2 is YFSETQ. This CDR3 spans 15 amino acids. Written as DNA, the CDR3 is TGCGCCAGCAGCTTCGGGGCAGGGGGCTTCTATGGCTACACCTTC. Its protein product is CASSFGAGGFYGYTF.

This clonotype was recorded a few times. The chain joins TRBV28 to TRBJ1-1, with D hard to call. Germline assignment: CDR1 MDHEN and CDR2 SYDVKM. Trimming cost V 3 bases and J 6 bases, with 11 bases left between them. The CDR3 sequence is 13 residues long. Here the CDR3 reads CASSFPYRSEAFF. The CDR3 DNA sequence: TGTGCCAGCAGTTTTCCCTACCGTTCTGAAGCTTTCTTT.

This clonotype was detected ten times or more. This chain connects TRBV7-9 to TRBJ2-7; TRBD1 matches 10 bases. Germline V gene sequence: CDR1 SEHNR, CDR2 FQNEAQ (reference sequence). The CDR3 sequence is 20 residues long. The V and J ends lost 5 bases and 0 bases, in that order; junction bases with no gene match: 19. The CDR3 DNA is TGTGCCAGCAGCCTCGTTATCGGGACAGGGGCCCCGTCCCCCTCCTACGAGCAGTACTTC. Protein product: CASSLVIGTGAPSPSYEQYF.

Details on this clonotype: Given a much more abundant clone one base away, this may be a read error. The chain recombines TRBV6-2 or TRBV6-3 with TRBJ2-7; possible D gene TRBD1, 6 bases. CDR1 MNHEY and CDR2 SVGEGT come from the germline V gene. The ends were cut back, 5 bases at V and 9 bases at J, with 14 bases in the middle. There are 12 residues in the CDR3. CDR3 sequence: CASSDTGTAQYF. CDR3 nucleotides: TGTGCCAGCAGTGACACAGGGACCGCGCAGTACTTC.

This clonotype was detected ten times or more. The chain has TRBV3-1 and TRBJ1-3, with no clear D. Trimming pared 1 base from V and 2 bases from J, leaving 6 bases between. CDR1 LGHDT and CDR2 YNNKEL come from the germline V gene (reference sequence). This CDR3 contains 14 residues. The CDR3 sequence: CASSQAGAGNTIYF. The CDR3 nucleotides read TGTGCCAGCAGCCAAGCCGGGGCTGGAAACACCATATATTTT. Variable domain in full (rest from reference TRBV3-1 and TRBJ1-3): DTAVSQTPKYLVTQMGNDKSIKCEQNLGHDTMYWYKQDSKKFLKIMFSYNNKELIINETVPNRFSPKSPDKAHLNLHINSLELGDSAVYFCASSQAGAGNTIYFGEGSWLTVV.

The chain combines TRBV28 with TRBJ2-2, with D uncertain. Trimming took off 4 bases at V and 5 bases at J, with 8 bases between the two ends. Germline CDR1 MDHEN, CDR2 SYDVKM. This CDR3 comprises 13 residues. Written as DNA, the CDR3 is TGTGCCAGCAGTTCTCATACAACCGGGGAGCTGTTTTTT. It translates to CASSSHTTGELFF.

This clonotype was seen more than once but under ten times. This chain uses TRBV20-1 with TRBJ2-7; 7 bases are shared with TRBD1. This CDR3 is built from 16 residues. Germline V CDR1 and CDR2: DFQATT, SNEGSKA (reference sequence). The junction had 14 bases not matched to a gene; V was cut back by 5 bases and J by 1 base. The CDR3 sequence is CSARKNRQGPSYEQYF. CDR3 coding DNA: TGCAGTGCTCGCAAAAATCGACAGGGACCTTCCTACGAGCAGTACTTC.

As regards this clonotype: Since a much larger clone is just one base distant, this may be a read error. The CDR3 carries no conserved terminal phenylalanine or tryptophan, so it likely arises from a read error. In DNA form, the CDR3 reads TGTGCCAGCAGCTTGCGGGGCGGGAGAGCCTCGAACACCGGGGAGCTGTTTCTT. Its protein is CASSLRGGRASNTGELFL. V usage is TRBV11-3 and J usage is TRBJ2-2; 7 nucleotides align to TRBD2. Per the germline V gene, CDR1 is SGHNT and CDR2 is YENEEA. This CDR3 contains 18 residues. The trim removed 3 bases at V and 0 bases at J, leaving 10 bases unmatched.

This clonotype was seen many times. Here the CDR3 DNA reads TGTGCCAGCAGCTTAGTACCGACGACCGCTGGAAACACCATATATTTT. Protein: CASSLVPTTAGNTIYF. The rearrangement joins TRBV7-2 to TRBJ1-3, with no clear D. V was clipped by 1 base and J by 2 bases, with 12 bases between them. Per germline, CDR1 SGHTA and CDR2 FQGNSA. CDR3 length: 16 amino acids.

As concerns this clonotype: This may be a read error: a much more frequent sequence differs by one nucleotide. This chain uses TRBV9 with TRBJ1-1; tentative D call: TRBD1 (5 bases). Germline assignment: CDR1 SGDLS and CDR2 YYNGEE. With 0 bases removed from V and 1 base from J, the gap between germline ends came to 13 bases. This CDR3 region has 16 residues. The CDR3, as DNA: TGTGCCAGCAGCGTAGAGGGGCGGGGGGAGAACACTGAAGCTTTCTTT. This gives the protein CASSVEGRGENTEAFF. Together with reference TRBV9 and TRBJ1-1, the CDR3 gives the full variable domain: DSGVTQTPKHLITATGQRVTLRCSPRSGDLSVYWYQQSLDQGLQFLIQYYNGEERAKGNILERFSAQQFPDLHSELNLSSLELGDSALYFCASSVEGRGENTEAFFGQGTRLTVV.

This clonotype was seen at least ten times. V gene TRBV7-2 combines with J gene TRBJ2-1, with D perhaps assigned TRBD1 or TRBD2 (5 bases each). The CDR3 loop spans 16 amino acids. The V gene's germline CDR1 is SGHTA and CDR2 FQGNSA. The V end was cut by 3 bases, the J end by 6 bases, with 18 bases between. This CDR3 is CASSFHAGGRVNEQFF. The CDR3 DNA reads TGTGCCAGCAGCTTCCACGCTGGGGGTCGGGTCAATGAGCAGTTCTTC.

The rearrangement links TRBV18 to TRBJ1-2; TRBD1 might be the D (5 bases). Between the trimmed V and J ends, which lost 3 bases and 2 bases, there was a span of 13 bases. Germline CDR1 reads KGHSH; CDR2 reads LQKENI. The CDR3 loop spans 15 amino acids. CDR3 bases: TGTGCCAGCTCACCTGACGGGACTGTCAACTATGGCTACACCTTC. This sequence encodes CASSPDGTVNYGYTF.